The rows below give T cell receptor beta chains drawn from one sample of a study of T cell responses to AZD1222 COVID-19 vaccine. Sequencing used immunoSEQ multiplex PCR; TCRdb keeps in-frame clones, though not all of them. The table has over 150,000 clones, roughly 92% seen once. This material consisted of peripheral blood, taken on day 0 of AZD1222 vaccination. The receptor set was obtained from an adult in good health. The CDR3 runs from the conserved cysteine through the conserved F or W. Each record gives: J gene, clone size, D gene, V gene, CDR3 protein, CDR3 DNA. D genes are given only for firm matches. Where a row states a size, it is once, few, many or the class of an expanded clone; other rows omit it.

J gene: TRBJ1-4
clone size: NA
D gene: TRBD1
V gene: TRBV7-9
CDR3 protein: CASSSGQGNEKLFF
CDR3 DNA: TGTGCCAGCAGCTCGGGACAGGGGAACGAAAAACTGTTTTTT

J gene: TRBJ1-5
clone size: NA
D gene: TRBD1
V gene: TRBV18
CDR3 protein: CASSPGTVQPQHF
CDR3 DNA: TGTGCCAGCTCACCTGGGACAGTACAGCCCCAGCATTTT

J gene: TRBJ1-3
clone size: NA
D gene: NA
V gene: TRBV19
CDR3 protein: CASSITGTPSGNTIYF
CDR3 DNA: TGTGCCAGTAGTATTACAGGAACCCCCTCTGGAAACACCATATATTTT

J gene: TRBJ1-3
clone size: once
D gene: TRBD1
V gene: TRBV27
CDR3 protein: CASSLQGDGNTIYF
CDR3 DNA: TGTGCCAGCAGTCTACAGGGGGACGGAAACACCATATATTTT

J gene: TRBJ2-5
clone size: NA
D gene: NA
V gene: TRBV5-1
CDR3 protein: CASRMQETQYF
CDR3 DNA: TGCGCCAGCCGTATGCAAGAGACCCAGTACTTC

J gene: TRBJ1-1
clone size: NA
D gene: TRBD1
V gene: TRBV6-1
CDR3 protein: CASSDPDRGNTEAFF
CDR3 DNA: TGTGCCAGCAGTGACCCAGACAGGGGGAACACTGAAGCTTTCTTT

J gene: TRBJ2-1
clone size: NA
D gene: NA
V gene: TRBV29-1
CDR3 protein: CSVARADNEQFF
CDR3 DNA: TGCAGCGTCGCTAGGGCCGACAATGAGCAGTTCTTC

J gene: TRBJ2-5
clone size: NA
D gene: NA
V gene: TRBV11-3
CDR3 protein: CASSPHPGETQYF
CDR3 DNA: TGTGCCAGCAGCCCCCATCCTGGAGAGACCCAGTACTTC

J gene: TRBJ1-5
clone size: few
D gene: TRBD1
V gene: TRBV19
CDR3 protein: CASSTQGQGSSNQPQHF
CDR3 DNA: TGTGCCAGTAGCACCCAAGGACAGGGGAGTAGCAATCAGCCCCAGCATTTT

J gene: TRBJ1-1
clone size: once
D gene: NA
V gene: TRBV14
CDR3 protein: CASSHTGMNTEAFF
CDR3 DNA: TGTGCCAGCAGCCATACGGGGATGAACACTGAAGCTTTCTTT

J gene: TRBJ1-2
clone size: NA
D gene: TRBD1
V gene: TRBV25-1
CDR3 protein: CASSEGTAPYGYTF
CDR3 DNA: TGTGCCAGCAGTGAAGGGACAGCCCCCTATGGCTACACCTTC

J gene: TRBJ1-5
clone size: once
D gene: NA
V gene: TRBV30
CDR3 protein: CAWKGGHPNQPQHF
CDR3 DNA: TGTGCCTGGAAAGGTGGGCACCCAAATCAGCCCCAGCATTTT

J gene: TRBJ1-5
clone size: NA
D gene: NA
V gene: TRBV12-3/TRBV12-4
CDR3 protein: CASSLRGNQPQHF
CDR3 DNA: TGTGCCAGCAGTCTCAGGGGAAATCAGCCCCAGCATTTT

J gene: TRBJ2-1
clone size: NA
D gene: NA
V gene: TRBV7-9
CDR3 protein: CASSSPGVGEQFF
CDR3 DNA: TGTGCCAGCAGCTCTCCCGGCGTGGGTGAGCAGTTCTTC